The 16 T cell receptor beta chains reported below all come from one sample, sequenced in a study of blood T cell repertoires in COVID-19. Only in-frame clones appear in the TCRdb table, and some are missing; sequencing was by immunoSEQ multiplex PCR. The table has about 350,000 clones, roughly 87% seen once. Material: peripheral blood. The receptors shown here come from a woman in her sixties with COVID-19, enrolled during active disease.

The CDR3 sequence is CASSQGYYGFQETQYF. In nucleotides, the CDR3 is TGTGCCAGCAGCCAAGGGTACTATGGCTTCCAAGAGACCCAGTACTTC. The chain links TRBV14 to TRBJ2-5; D remains ambiguous. There are 16 residues in the CDR3. Per the germline V gene, CDR1 is SGHDN and CDR2 is FVKESK. V was pared by 1 base and J by 1 base, with 13 bases between.

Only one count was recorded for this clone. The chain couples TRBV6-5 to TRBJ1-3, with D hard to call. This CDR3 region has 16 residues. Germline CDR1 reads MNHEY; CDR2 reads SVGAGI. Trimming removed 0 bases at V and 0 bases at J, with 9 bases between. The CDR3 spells CASSYSQAGSGNTIYF. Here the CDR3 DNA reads TGTGCCAGCAGTTACTCGCAAGCTGGCTCTGGAAACACCATATATTTT.

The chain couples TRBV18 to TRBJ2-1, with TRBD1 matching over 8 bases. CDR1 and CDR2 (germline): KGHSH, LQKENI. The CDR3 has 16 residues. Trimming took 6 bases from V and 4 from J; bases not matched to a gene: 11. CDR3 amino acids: CASSPPTGDGYNEQFF. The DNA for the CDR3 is TGTGCCAGCTCGCCCCCGACAGGGGACGGGTACAATGAGCAGTTCTTC.

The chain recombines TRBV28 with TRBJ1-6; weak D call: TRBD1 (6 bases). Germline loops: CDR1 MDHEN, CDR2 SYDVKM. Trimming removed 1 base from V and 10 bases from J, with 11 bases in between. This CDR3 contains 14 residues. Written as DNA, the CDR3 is TGTGCCAGCAGTTTATTTGGGACATTCTCACCCCTCCACTTT. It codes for CASSLFGTFSPLHF.

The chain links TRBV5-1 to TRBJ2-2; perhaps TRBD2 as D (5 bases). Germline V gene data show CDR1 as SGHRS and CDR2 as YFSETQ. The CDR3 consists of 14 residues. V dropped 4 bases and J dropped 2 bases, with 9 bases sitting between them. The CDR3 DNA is TGCGCCAGCAGCAACCGGGATAACACCGGGGAGCTGTTTTTT. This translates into CASSNRDNTGELFF. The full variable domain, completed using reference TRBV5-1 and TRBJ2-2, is KAGVTQTPRYLIKTRGQQVTLSCSPISGHRSVSWYQQTPGQGLQFLFEYFSETQRNKGNFPGRFSGRQFSNSRSEMNVSTLELGDSALYLCASSNRDNTGELFFGEGSRLTVL.

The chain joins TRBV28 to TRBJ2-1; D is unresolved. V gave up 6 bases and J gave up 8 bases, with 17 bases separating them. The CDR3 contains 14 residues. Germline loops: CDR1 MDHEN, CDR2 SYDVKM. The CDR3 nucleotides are TGTGCCAGCAGACCACAGTTCGTCATCCATGAGCAGTTCTTC. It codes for CASRPQFVIHEQFF.

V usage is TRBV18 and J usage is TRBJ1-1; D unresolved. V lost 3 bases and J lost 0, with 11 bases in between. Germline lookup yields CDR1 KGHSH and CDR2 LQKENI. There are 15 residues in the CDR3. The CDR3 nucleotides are TGTGCCAGCTCACCCACGGAAGGAGTGAACACTGAAGCTTTCTTT. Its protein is CASSPTEGVNTEAFF.

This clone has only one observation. CDR3 sequence reads: CASSAQGLAGLVSTDTQYF. The CDR3 nucleotides read TGTGCCAGCTCCGCCCAGGGACTAGCGGGCCTCGTAAGCACAGATACGCAGTATTTT. This sequence joins TRBV18 and TRBJ2-3, with 12 bases matching TRBD2. After removal of 6 bases from V and 0 bases from J, the junction contained 13 bases not matched to a gene. The CDR3 runs 19 residues. Looked up from germline, CDR1 is KGHSH and CDR2 is LQKENI.

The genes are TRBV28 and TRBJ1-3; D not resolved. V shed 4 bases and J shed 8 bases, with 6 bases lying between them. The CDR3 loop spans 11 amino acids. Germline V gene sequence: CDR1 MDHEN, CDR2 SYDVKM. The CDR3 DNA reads TGTGCCAGCAGTTCATCGGACACCATATATTTT. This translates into CASSSSDTIYF.

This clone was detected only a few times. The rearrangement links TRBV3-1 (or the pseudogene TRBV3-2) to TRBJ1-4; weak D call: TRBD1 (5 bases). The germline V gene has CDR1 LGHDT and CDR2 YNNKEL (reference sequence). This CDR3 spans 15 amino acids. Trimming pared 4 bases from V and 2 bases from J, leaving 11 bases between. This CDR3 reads CASSLRGGTNEKLFF. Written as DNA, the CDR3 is TGTGCCAGCAGCCTCCGGGGGGGGACTAATGAAAAACTGTTTTTT.

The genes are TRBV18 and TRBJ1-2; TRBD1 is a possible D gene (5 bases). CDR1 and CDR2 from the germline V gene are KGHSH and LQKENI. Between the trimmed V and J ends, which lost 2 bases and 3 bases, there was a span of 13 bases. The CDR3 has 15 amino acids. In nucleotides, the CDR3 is TGTGCCAGCTCACCATTGGAAGGGGTTGACTATGGCTACACCTTC. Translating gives CASSPLEGVDYGYTF.

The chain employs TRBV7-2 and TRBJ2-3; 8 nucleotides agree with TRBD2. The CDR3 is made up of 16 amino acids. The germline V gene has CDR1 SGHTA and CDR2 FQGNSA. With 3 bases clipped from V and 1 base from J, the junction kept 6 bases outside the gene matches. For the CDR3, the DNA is TGTGCCAGCAGCTTGGGAGCGGGGGCCCGCACAGATACGCAGTATTTT. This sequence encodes CASSLGAGARTDTQYF.

CDR3 in amino acids: CASTTTGLPNEQFF. The CDR3 coding sequence is TGTGCCAGCACCACTACGGGACTCCCCAATGAGCAGTTCTTC. V gene TRBV28 combines with J gene TRBJ2-1; weak D call: TRBD2 (6 bases). From germline, CDR1 is MDHEN and CDR2 SYDVKM. Trimming shortened V by 7 bases and J by 6 bases, and 16 bases separated the two germline ends. The CDR3 runs to 14 residues.

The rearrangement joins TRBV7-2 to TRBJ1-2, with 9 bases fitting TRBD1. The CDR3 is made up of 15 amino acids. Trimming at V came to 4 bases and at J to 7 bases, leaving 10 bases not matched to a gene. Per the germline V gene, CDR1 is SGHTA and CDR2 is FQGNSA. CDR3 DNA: TGTGCCAGCAGCTCGACGGGACAGGGAGCAGGTGGCTACACCTTC. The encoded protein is CASSSTGQGAGGYTF.

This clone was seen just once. The CDR3 here is CASNSGTGGREGYTF. The CDR3, as DNA: TGTGCCAGCAACTCCGGGACAGGGGGCAGGGAAGGCTACACCTTC. J is TRBJ1-2 and V is TRBV6-5; 12 bases are a match to TRBD1. The germline gives CDR1 MNHEY, CDR2 SVGAGI. V dropped 7 bases and J dropped 8; count of bases not matched to a gene: 11. This CDR3 has 15 amino acids.

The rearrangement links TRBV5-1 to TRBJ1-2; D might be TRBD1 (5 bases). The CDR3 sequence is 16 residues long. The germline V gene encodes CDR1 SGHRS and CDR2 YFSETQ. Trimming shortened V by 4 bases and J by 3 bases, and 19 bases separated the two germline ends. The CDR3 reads CASSDTLGGEDYGYTF. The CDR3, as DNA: TGCGCCAGCAGCGATACCCTTGGAGGGGAGGACTATGGCTACACCTTC. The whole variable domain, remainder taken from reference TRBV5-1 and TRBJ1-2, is KAGVTQTPRYLIKTRGQQVTLSCSPISGHRSVSWYQQTPGQGLQFLFEYFSETQRNKGNFPGRFSGRQFSNSRSEMNVSTLELGDSALYLCASSDTLGGEDYGYTFGSGTRLTVV.